The source of this T cell receptor beta chain is a study of technical replicates of blood from a few donors. V was shortened by 2 bases and J by 7 bases, with 21 bases between the two germline ends. Per the germline V gene, CDR1 is LGHNT and CDR2 is FRNRAP. The CDR3 sequence is 17 residues long. The assay was immunoSEQ multiplex PCR, and TCRdb's table has in-frame clones only and misses some. Here the sample spans about 98,000 clones, roughly 95% being singletons. The sequence came from a human donor in good health. J is TRBJ1-5 and V is TRBV12-5; maybe TRBD1 (5 bases). The specimen was T cells isolated from PBMCs. CDR3 sequence reads: CASGLKTPGSGHQPQHF. The DNA of the CDR3 is TGTGCTAGTGGTTTGAAGACTCCGGGTTCCGGACACCAGCCCCAGCATTTT.